This T cell receptor beta chain was found in a study of cytomegalovirus exposure and HLA in healthy donors. Whole-study findings and limits: Investigators reported 150 to 200 TCR beta chains as tied to cytomegalovirus. Several of the most significant clusters appeared, in a later analysis, to be linked to common viral pathogens.

As regards this clone: Its antigen is not identified.

Both 60 Vbeta primers and 13 Jbeta primers went into the PCR. Data came from immunoSEQ multiplex PCR; TCRdb stores just in-frame clones and leaves some out. This table holds some 140,000 clones, roughly 70% found once. Germline V gene lookup returns CDR1 MGHRA and CDR2 YSYEKL. V gave up 4 bases and J gave up 8 bases, with 17 bases separating them. There are 14 residues in the CDR3. The chain recombines TRBV4-1 with TRBJ1-2; the D gene is possibly TRBD1 (6 bases). The clonotype comes from a man aged 30 to 39 in good health and CMV-seronegative. The material sequenced was PBMCs. The CDR3 is CASSPGVGGGGYTF. DNA of the CDR3: TGCGCCAGCAGCCCAGGGGTTGGAGGCGGCGGCTACACCTTC.